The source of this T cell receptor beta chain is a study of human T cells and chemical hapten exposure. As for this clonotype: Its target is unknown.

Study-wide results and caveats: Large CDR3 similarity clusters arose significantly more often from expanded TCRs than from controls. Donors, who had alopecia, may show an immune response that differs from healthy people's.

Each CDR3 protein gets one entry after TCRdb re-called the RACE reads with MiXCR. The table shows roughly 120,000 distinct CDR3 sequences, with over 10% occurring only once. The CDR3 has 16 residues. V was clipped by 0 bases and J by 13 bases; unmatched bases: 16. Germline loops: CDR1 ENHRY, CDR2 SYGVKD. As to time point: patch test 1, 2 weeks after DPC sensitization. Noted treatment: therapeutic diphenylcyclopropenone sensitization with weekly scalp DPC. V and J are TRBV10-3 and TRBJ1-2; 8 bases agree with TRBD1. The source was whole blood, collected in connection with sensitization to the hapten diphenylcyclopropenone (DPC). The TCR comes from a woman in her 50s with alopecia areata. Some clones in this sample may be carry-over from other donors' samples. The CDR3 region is CAISESNPGQGSLGTF. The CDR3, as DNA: TGTGCCATCAGTGAGTCGAACCCTGGACAGGGCAGTTTGGGCACCTTC.